A single sample is the source of the 20 T cell receptor beta chains below, sequenced in a study of Ad26.COV2.S vaccination and SARS-CoV-2 variants. Treatment reported: roughly 19 received Ad26.COV2.S at low or high dose, single or two shots; 5 received placebo; per-sample allocation not given. Samples were taken on day 63 after the first vaccine or placebo injection. Generated by immunoSEQ multiplex PCR, the TCRdb table keeps only in-frame clones and is missing some. The data show about 400,000 clones, 75% to 90% seen once. The sample consisted of peripheral blood, taken in a trial of Ad26.COV2.S vaccine versus placebo. Receptors originate from a person between 18 and 60 years old who received the Ad26.COV2.S COVID-19 vaccine or a placebo.

In DNA form, the CDR3 reads TGCGCCAGCAGCTTGGGCCCCCCGGGGGCCCACAATCAGCCCCAGCATTTT. This sequence encodes CASSLGPPGAHNQPQHF. The genes are TRBV5-1 and TRBJ1-5, with D possibly being TRBD1 (6 bases). Germline V gives CDR1 SGHRS, CDR2 YFSETQ. The CDR3 is 17 residues long. Trimming took 0 bases from V and 3 from J, leaving 16 bases between them.

The V gene is TRBV4-1, the J gene TRBJ2-5; 12 nucleotides line up with TRBD2. After removal of 6 bases from V and 4 bases from J, the junction contained 6 bases not matched to a gene. The CDR3 length is 15 residues. The germline V gene encodes CDR1 MGHRA and CDR2 YSYEKL. CDR3 DNA sequence: TGCGCCAGCAGTCCTAGCGGGGGGGCCTCAGAGACCCAGTACTTC. Translating it yields CASSPSGGASETQYF.

This chain uses TRBV27 with TRBJ1-4, with D possibly TRBD1 on 6 matching bases. The CDR3 extends over 16 amino acids. V was clipped by 5 bases and J by 0 bases, with 13 bases between them. From germline, CDR1 is MNHEY and CDR2 SMNVEV (reference sequence). The CDR3 spells CASSAQGRATNEKLFF. As DNA, the CDR3 is TGTGCCAGCAGTGCGCAGGGGCGGGCAACTAATGAAAAACTGTTTTTT.

This chain links TRBV6-5 with TRBJ1-4, with 9 bases fitting TRBD1. This CDR3 spans 15 amino acids. Germline V gene lookup returns CDR1 MNHEY and CDR2 SVGAGI. The junction had 12 bases not matched to a gene; V was cut back by 9 bases and J by 7 bases. CDR3: CASTTGGFVGEKLFF. In DNA form, the CDR3 reads TGTGCCAGTACGACAGGGGGATTCGTGGGTGAAAAACTGTTTTTT.

The chain recombines TRBV3-1 (or the pseudogene TRBV3-2) with TRBJ1-6; D is unresolved. V was cut by 4 bases and J by 0 bases, with 16 bases left in between. This CDR3 is built from 18 residues. From germline, CDR1 is LGHDT and CDR2 YNNKEL (reference sequence). The DNA of the CDR3 is TGTGCCAGCAGCCCCCAAGATGGGGAAAGCTCCTATAATTCACCCCTCCACTTT. Translation: CASSPQDGESSYNSPLHF.

The rearrangement links TRBV6-5 to TRBJ1-2; 8 bases match TRBD1. Germline V gives CDR1 MNHEY, CDR2 SVGAGI. V was pared by 5 bases and J by 6 bases, with 11 bases of the junction left unmatched. The CDR3 consists of 15 residues. Here the CDR3 reads CASSNLRTGTHGYTF. The CDR3 DNA reads as TGTGCCAGCAGTAATTTAAGGACAGGGACGCATGGCTACACCTTC.

The chain has TRBV18 and TRBJ1-2, with D maybe TRBD1 (6 bases). Per the germline V gene, CDR1 is KGHSH and CDR2 is LQKENI. Deletions cut 3 bases from V and 2 bases from J, with 16 bases between. The CDR3 spans 16 residues. DNA of the CDR3: TGTGCCAGCTCACCGCCAACAGATACAGGGAACTATGGCTACACCTTC. Amino acids: CASSPPTDTGNYGYTF.

V usage is TRBV2 and J usage is TRBJ1-1, with D perhaps TRBD1 (5 bases). This CDR3 has 15 amino acids. Germline-derived CDR1 and CDR2 are SNHLY and FYNNEI. Trimming removed 10 bases at V and 1 base at J, with 19 bases between. CDR3: CATPPNPGTNTEAFF. The DNA of the CDR3 is TGTGCCACACCGCCGAACCCAGGGACGAACACTGAAGCTTTCTTT.

CDR3 sequence: CAISGPDRAHEQYF. DNA for the CDR3: TGTGCCATCAGTGGGCCAGACAGGGCTCACGAGCAGTACTTC. The V call is TRBV10-3, the J call TRBJ2-7; 7 bases are a match to TRBD1. Germline V gives CDR1 ENHRY, CDR2 SYGVKD. This CDR3 contains 14 residues. V lost 4 bases, J lost 5 bases, and 8 bases stayed unmatched.

Here the CDR3 reads CASSQIYGTGNDEQFF. In nucleotides, the CDR3 is TGTGCCAGCAGTCAAATTTATGGGACAGGGAACGATGAGCAGTTCTTC. The chain links TRBV27 to TRBJ2-1; TRBD1 matches at 9 bases. After removal of 5 bases from V and 8 bases from J, the junction contained 13 bases not matched to a gene. The CDR3 is 16 amino acids. Germline V gene sequence: CDR1 MNHEY, CDR2 SMNVEV (reference sequence).

V is TRBV4-3 and J is TRBJ2-7; 9 bases match TRBD1. The CDR3 is made up of 15 amino acids. CDR1 and CDR2 from the germline V gene are LGHNA and YSLEER. J gave up 4 bases and V 0 bases, and 4 bases lay outside the gene matches. The CDR3 reads CASSQDTGGVYEQYF. Here the CDR3 DNA reads TGCGCCAGCAGCCAAGATACAGGGGGCGTGTACGAGCAGTACTTC.

The chain uses TRBV29-1 and TRBJ2-7, with 7 bases fitting TRBD1. CDR1 and CDR2 (germline): SQVTM, ANQGSEA. With 5 bases clipped from V and 7 bases from J, the junction kept 14 bases outside the gene matches. CDR3 length equals 14 residues. The chain's CDR3 is CSVLPNDRVGEQYF. CDR3 coding DNA: TGCAGCGTTCTTCCTAACGACAGGGTCGGAGAGCAGTACTTC.

The chain couples TRBV29-1 to TRBJ2-5; 9 bases align to TRBD1. Germline assignment: CDR1 SQVTM and CDR2 ANQGSEA. The CDR3 has 14 residues. Trimming took 5 bases from V and 7 from J; bases not matched to a gene: 11. The DNA of the CDR3 is TGCAGCGTTCCGTACGGGACAGGGAGAGGGACCCAGTACTTC. Its protein is CSVPYGTGRGTQYF.

This clone was detected only once. This rearrangement joins TRBV19 to TRBJ1-1; D may be TRBD1 (6 bases). V was cut by 7 bases and J by 5 bases, with 20 bases left in between. This CDR3 is 15 amino acids long. Germline V gives CDR1 LNHDA, CDR2 SQIVND (reference sequence). The CDR3 DNA sequence: TGTGCCAGTACCCTGAGGGGGGTGGTGGTTACTGAAGCTTTCTTT. Its protein product is CASTLRGVVVTEAFF. The full variable domain, its missing parts supplied by reference TRBV19 and TRBJ1-1, is DGGITQSPKYLFRKEGQNVTLSCEQNLNHDAMYWYRQDPGQGLRLIYYSQIVNDFQKGDIAEGYSVSREKKESFPLTVTSAQKNPTAFYLCASTLRGVVVTEAFFGQGTRLTVV.

This clone is a singleton in its sample. This rearrangement joins TRBV7-9 to TRBJ1-2, with no clear D. Germline CDR1 reads SEHNR; CDR2 reads FQNEAQ (reference sequence). The CDR3 is 12 residues long. The germline V and J ends were trimmed by 1 base and 10 bases, with 10 bases remaining between them. CDR3 loop: CASSLGGQDYTF. For the CDR3, the DNA is TGTGCCAGCAGCTTAGGTGGTCAGGACTACACCTTC.

The V call is TRBV5-4, the J call TRBJ1-6, with 9 positions matching TRBD1. The CDR3 length is 15 residues. The ends lost 1 base at V and 7 bases at J; junction bases unmatched: 3. Germline CDR1 reads SGHNT; CDR2 reads YYREEE (reference sequence). CDR3 region: CASSLPGQGNSPLHF. Here the CDR3 DNA reads TGTGCCAGCAGCTTGCCGGGACAGGGAAATTCACCCCTCCACTTT.

In DNA, the CDR3 is TGCGCCAGCAGTGAACTGGGGCAAGAGACCCAGTACTTC. Amino acids: CASSELGQETQYF. The V call is TRBV10-1, the J call TRBJ2-5; D call uncertain. Germline loops: CDR1 WNHNN, CDR2 SYGVQD (reference sequence). The CDR3 contains 13 residues. Trimming took off 3 bases at V and 2 bases at J, with 7 bases between the two ends.

V gene TRBV7-2 combines with J gene TRBJ1-2, with 7 bases lining up with TRBD1. The CDR3 length is 14 residues. With 4 bases clipped from V and 6 bases from J, the junction kept 8 bases outside the gene matches. Germline V CDR1 and CDR2: SGHTA, FQGNSA. CDR3 loop: CASSWMGTVDGYTF. CDR3 bases: TGTGCCAGCAGCTGGATGGGGACAGTTGATGGCTACACCTTC.

In this sample, this clone turned up once. The V and J genes are TRBV24-1 and TRBJ1-5, with unresolved D. Trimming stripped 4 bases from V and 7 bases from J, with 16 bases between. Germline assignment: CDR1 KGHDR and CDR2 SFDVKD. This CDR3 spans 15 amino acids. For the CDR3, the DNA is TGTGCCACCAGTGACGGAGCTTCCCCACGACAGCCCCAGCATTTT. Translated, it gives CATSDGASPRQPQHF.

This clone was found a few times. The chain joins TRBV7-9 to TRBJ1-2; 8 positions match TRBD1. This CDR3 is built from 14 residues. The junction had 4 bases not matched to a gene; V was cut back by 1 base and J by 6 bases. Germline V CDR1 and CDR2: SEHNR, FQNEAQ (reference sequence). The CDR3, as DNA: TGTGCCAGCAGCTTAGATCAGGGGGCGAATGGCTACACCTTC. Residues: CASSLDQGANGYTF.